A single sample gave rise to the 7 T cell receptor beta chains below, sequenced in a study of OX40 agonist ivuxolimab in advanced cancers. TCRdb keeps only in-frame clones here, not all; method: immunoSEQ multiplex PCR. Found here are 100,000 to 150,000 clones, around 95% of them singletons; the top ten hold approximately 0.15%. This sample comprised CD4+ or CD8+ T cells sorted from blood, obtained in a trial of the OX40 agonist ivuxolimab. These receptors originate from an adult with an advanced solid tumor such as melanoma, head and neck, liver or kidney cancer.

The table lists this clone with a count of one. The J gene is TRBJ2-1, the V gene TRBV7-2, with 8 nucleotides matching TRBD1. V was pared by 5 bases and J by 3 bases, with 6 bases of the junction left unmatched. The CDR3 covers 15 residues. Germline assignment: CDR1 SGHTA and CDR2 FQGNSA. CDR3 in amino acids: CASSPRQGRYNEQFF. The CDR3 coding sequence is TGTGCCAGCAGCCCCCGACAGGGGCGCTACAATGAGCAGTTCTTC.

The genes are TRBV2 and TRBJ2-7, with 10 positions matching TRBD1. V was pared by 4 bases and J by 4 bases, with 7 bases of the junction left unmatched. The CDR3 sequence is 15 residues long. Germline V gene data show CDR1 as SNHLY and CDR2 as FYNNEI. The CDR3 sequence is CASSGFGTGEYEQYF. The DNA of the CDR3 is TGTGCCAGCAGTGGTTTCGGGACAGGGGAGTACGAGCAGTACTTC. The full variable domain, completed using reference TRBV2 and TRBJ2-7, is EPEVTQTPSHQVTQMGQEVILRCVPISNHLYFYWYRQILGQKVEFLVSFYNNEISEKSEIFDDQFSVERPDGSNFTLKIRSTKLEDSAMYFCASSGFGTGEYEQYFGPGTRLTVT.

The rearrangement joins TRBV28 to TRBJ2-7, with D unresolved. This CDR3 contains 14 residues. In germline, CDR1 is MDHEN, CDR2 SYDVKM. Trimming shortened V by 7 bases and J by 3 bases, and 16 bases separated the two germline ends. The CDR3 sequence: CASMDLTHLYEQYF. As DNA, the CDR3 is TGTGCCAGCATGGACCTGACACATCTCTACGAGCAGTACTTC. The whole variable domain, remainder taken from reference TRBV28 and TRBJ2-7, is DVKVTQSSRYLVKRTGEKVFLECVQDMDHENMFWYRQDPGLGLRLIYFSYDVKMKEKGDIPEGYSVSREKKERFSLILESASTNQTSMYLCASMDLTHLYEQYFGPGTRLTVT.

The chain combines TRBV9 with TRBJ2-3, with 8 bases lining up with TRBD1. The CDR3 has 14 residues. V lost 3 bases to trimming and J lost 7 bases; unmatched junction nucleotides: 7. Germline values: CDR1 SGDLS, CDR2 YYNGEE. In nucleotides, the CDR3 is TGTGCCAGCAGCGGAGAAGGACAGGGCCATACGCAGTATTTT. This encodes CASSGEGQGHTQYF.

The rearrangement joins TRBV7-3 to TRBJ2-7, with TRBD1 identical over 7 bases. V was clipped by 2 bases and J by 5 bases; unmatched bases: 3. Germline CDR1 SGHTA, CDR2 FQGTGA. There are 13 residues in the CDR3. The CDR3 here is CASSLEQGDEQYF. The CDR3 coding sequence is TGTGCCAGCAGCTTAGAGCAGGGGGACGAGCAGTACTTC.

The chain carries TRBV4-2 and TRBJ2-1; TRBD2 matches at 8 bases. Germline lookup yields CDR1 LGHNA and CDR2 YNFKEQ. CDR3 length: 16 amino acids. Trimming at V came to 0 bases and at J to 1 base, leaving 2 bases not matched to a gene. Written as DNA, the CDR3 is TGTGCCAGCAGCCAAGATCCGGGAGGGTCCTACAATGAGCAGTTCTTC. Protein: CASSQDPGGSYNEQFF.

This chain connects TRBV5-8 to TRBJ1-5; 7 bases are a match to TRBD1. CDR3 size: 16 residues. The germline V gene encodes CDR1 SGHTS and CDR2 YDEGEE. V lost 4 bases to trimming and J lost 0 bases; unmatched junction nucleotides: 7. DNA of the CDR3: TGTGCCAGCAGCCCGGGACAGTTCTATAGCAATCAGCCCCAGCATTTT. This sequence encodes CASSPGQFYSNQPQHF.